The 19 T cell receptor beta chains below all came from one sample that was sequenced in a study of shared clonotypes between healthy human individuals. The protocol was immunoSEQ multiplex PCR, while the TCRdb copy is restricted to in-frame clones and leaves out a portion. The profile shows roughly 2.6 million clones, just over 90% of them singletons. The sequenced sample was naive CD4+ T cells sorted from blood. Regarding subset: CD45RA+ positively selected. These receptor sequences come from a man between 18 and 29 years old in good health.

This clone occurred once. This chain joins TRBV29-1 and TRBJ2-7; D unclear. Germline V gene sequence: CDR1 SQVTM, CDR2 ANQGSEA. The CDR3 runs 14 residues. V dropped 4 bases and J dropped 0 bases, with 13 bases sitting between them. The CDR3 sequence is CSVAVEIDSYEQYF. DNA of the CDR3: TGCAGCGTTGCGGTCGAAATCGACTCCTACGAGCAGTACTTC.

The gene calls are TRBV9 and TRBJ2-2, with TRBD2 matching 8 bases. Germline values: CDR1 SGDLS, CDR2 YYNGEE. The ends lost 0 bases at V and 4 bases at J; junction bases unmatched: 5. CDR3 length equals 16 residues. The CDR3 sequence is CASSVAGGASTGELFF. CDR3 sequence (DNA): TGTGCCAGCAGCGTAGCCGGGGGGGCGAGCACCGGGGAGCTGTTTTTT.

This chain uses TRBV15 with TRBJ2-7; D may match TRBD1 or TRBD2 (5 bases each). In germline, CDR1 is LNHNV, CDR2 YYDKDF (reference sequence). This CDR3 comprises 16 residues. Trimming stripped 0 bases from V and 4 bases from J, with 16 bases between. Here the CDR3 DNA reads TGTGCCACCAGCAGAGAGGGACCCCCTGGACAATACGAGCAGTACTTC. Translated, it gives CATSREGPPGQYEQYF.

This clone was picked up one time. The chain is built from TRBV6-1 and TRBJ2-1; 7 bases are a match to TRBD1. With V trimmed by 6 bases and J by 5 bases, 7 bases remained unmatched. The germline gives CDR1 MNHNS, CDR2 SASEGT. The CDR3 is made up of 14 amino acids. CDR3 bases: TGTGCCAGCAGCCCGGGGACAGTAGACAATGAGCAGTTCTTC. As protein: CASSPGTVDNEQFF.

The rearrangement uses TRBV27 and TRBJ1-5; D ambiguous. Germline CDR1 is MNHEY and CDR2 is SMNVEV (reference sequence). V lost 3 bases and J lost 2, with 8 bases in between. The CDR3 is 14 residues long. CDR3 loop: CASSFSWGNQPQHF. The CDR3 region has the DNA TGTGCCAGCAGTTTTAGTTGGGGCAATCAGCCCCAGCATTTT.

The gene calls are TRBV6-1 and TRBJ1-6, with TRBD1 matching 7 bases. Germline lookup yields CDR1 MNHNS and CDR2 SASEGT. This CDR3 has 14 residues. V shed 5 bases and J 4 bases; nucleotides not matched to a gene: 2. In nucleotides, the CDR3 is TGTGCCAGCAGTACAGGGGTTTATAATTCACCCCTCCACTTT. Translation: CASSTGVYNSPLHF.

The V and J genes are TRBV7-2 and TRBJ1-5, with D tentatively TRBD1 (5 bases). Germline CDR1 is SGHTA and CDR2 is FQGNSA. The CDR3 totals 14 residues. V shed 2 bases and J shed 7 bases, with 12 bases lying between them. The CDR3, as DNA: TGTGCCAGCAGCTTAACGGGGGAGAAGCAGCCCCAGCATTTT. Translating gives CASSLTGEKQPQHF.

CDR3 loop: CASSRGLAGVHQETQYF. In DNA, the CDR3 is TGTGCCAGTAGTCGCGGGCTAGCGGGGGTCCACCAAGAGACCCAGTACTTC. The chain couples TRBV19 to TRBJ2-5; 10 bases are shared with TRBD2. CDR1 and CDR2 from the germline V gene are LNHDA and SQIVND (reference sequence). After removal of 5 bases from V and 0 bases from J, the junction contained 9 bases not matched to a gene. CDR3 length equals 17 residues.

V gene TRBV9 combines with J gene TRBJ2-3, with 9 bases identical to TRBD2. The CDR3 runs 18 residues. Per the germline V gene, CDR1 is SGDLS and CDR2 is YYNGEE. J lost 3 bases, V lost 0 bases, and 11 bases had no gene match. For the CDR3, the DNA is TGTGCCAGCAGCGTAGAGGGGTTAGCGGGAGAAAGTACAGATACGCAGTATTTT. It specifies CASSVEGLAGESTDTQYF.

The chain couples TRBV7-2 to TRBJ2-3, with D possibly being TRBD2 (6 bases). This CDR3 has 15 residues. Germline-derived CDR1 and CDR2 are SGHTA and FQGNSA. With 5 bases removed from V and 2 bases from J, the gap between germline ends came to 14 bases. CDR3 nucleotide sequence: TGTGCCAGCAGCGCGGCTCGGGGGAACACAGATACGCAGTATTTT. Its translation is CASSAARGNTDTQYF.

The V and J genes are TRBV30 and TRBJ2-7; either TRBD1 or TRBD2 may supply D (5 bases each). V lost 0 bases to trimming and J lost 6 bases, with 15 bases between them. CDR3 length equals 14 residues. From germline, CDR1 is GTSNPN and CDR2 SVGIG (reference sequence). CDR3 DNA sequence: TGTGCCTGGAGTGTTAGTGGGACGGCGGCCGAGCAGTACTTC. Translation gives CAWSVSGTAAEQYF.

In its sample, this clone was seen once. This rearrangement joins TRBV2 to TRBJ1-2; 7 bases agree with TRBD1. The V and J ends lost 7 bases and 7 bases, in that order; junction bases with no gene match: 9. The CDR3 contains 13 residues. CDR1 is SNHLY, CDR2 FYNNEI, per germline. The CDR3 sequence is CASNQGESGGYTF. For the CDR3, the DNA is TGTGCCAGCAACCAGGGGGAATCGGGTGGCTACACCTTC.

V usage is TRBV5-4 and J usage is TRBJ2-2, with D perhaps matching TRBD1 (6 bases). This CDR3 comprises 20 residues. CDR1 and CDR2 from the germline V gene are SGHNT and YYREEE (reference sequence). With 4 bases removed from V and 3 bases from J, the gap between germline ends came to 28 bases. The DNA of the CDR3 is TGTGCCAGCAGCGTTGGGACACCGAACACCGGAAATGGGTACACCGGGGAGCTGTTTTTT. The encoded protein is CASSVGTPNTGNGYTGELFF.

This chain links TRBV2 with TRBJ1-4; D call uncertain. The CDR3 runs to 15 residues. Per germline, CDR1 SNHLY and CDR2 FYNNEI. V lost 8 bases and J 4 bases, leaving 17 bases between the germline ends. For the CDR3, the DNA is TGTGCCAGCGGAAAGGAGGGTATTGATAATGAAAAACTGTTTTTT. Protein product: CASGKEGIDNEKLFF.

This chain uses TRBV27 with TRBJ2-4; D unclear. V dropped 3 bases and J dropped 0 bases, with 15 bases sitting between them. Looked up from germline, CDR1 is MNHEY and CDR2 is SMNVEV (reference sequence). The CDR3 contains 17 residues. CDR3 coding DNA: TGTGCCAGCAGTTTCGGGCAGCGCGAACTAGCCAAAAACATTCAGTACTTC. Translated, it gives CASSFGQRELAKNIQYF.

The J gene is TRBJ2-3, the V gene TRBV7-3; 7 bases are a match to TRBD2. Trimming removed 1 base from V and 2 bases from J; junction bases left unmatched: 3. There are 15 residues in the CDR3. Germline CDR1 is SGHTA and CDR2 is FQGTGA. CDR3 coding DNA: TGTGCCAGCAGCTTAAGGGGGGGAAACACAGATACGCAGTATTTT. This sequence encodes CASSLRGGNTDTQYF.

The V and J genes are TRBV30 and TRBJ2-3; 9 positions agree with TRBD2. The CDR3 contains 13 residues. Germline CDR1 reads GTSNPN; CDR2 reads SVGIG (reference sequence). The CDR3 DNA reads TGTGGGGGTAGCGGGGGCCGCACAGATACGCAGTATTTT. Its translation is CGGSGGRTDTQYF.

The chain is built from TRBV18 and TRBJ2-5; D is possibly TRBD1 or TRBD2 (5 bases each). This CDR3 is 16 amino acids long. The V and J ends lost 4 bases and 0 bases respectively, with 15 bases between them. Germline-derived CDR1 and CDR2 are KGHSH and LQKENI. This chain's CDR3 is CASSLVGTSYQETQYF. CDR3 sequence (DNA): TGTGCCAGCTCACTCGTCGGGACCTCGTACCAAGAGACCCAGTACTTC.

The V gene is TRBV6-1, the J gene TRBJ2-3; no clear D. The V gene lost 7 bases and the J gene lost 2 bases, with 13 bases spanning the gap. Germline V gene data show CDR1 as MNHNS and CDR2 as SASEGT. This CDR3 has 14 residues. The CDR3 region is CASISVGITDTQYF. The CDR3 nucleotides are TGTGCCAGCATATCAGTGGGAATCACAGATACGCAGTATTTT.